Detailed here is one T cell receptor (beta chain). What it binds is not known. This record comes from a study of cytomegalovirus exposure and HLA in healthy donors. Primers for the PCR totalled 60 Vbeta and 13 Jbeta. As handled by the study authors: Later analysis identified around 85 million unique TCR beta chains, roughly 11 million shared. Assay used: immunoSEQ multiplex PCR; TCRdb lists only in-frame clones, some missing. The V and J calls and clone size are taken from that table; D and trimming were inferred from the DNA. The profile shows 150,000 to 200,000 clones, around 80% of them singletons. Overall study findings and caveats: Investigators reported 150 to 200 TCR beta chains as tied to cytomegalovirus. The majority of TCR sequences were rare, yet some public TCRs appeared in many donors.

V was shortened by 3 bases and J by 1 base, with 16 bases between the two germline ends. Germline V lookup: CDR1 SGDLS, CDR2 YYNGEE. CDR3 length: 16 amino acids. The chain employs TRBV9 and TRBJ2-5, with D perhaps TRBD1 (6 bases). Sequencing was carried out using PBMCs. The sequence came from a man aged 18 to 30 in good health and CMV-seronegative. CDR3 sequence: CASSARTGTSQETQYF. The CDR3 coding sequence is TGTGCCAGCAGCGCACGAACAGGGACCAGCCAAGAGACCCAGTACTTC.